A selection of T cell receptor beta chains follows, all from one sample in a study of blood T cell repertoires in COVID-19. TCRdb keeps only in-frame clones here, not all; method: immunoSEQ multiplex PCR. Here the sample spans 180,000 or so clones, approximately 90% being singletons. Sequences were obtained from peripheral blood. The origin of the receptors is a woman older than 75 in a cohort sampled during active or convalescent COVID-19. Both conserved end residues are part of each CDR3. The order of the fields is D gene, V gene, J gene, clone size, CDR3 DNA, CDR3 protein. A D gene is named only where the DNA matches it firmly. Clone size, where shown, is once, few, many, or a class for clones that have expanded.

TRBD1,TRBV29-1,TRBJ1-1,.,TGCAGCGTCGGGACAGGGGGGGGTGAAGCTTTCTTT,CSVGTGGGEAFF
TRBD1,TRBV30,TRBJ1-3,.,TGTGCCTGGAGTGTATTCGGGACAGGGGGAAACACCATATATTTT,CAWSVFGTGGNTIYF
.,TRBV28,TRBJ2-7,.,TGTGCCATACACTCTCCCCTCGGGGGACCTACGGACGAGCAGTACTTC,CAIHSPLGGPTDEQYF
.,TRBV25-1,TRBJ2-6,.,TGTGCCAGCAGTGACTTTGGGGCCAACGTCCTGACTTTC,CASSDFGANVLTF
.,TRBV10-3,TRBJ2-2,.,TGTGCCATCAGTGACGACAGTATAGGGGAGCTGTTTTTT,CAISDDSIGELFF
.,TRBV11-3,TRBJ2-2,.,TGTGCCAGCAGCCTAACCTACACAGGGTCTGACGGGGAGCTGTTTTTT,CASSLTYTGSDGELFF
TRBD2,TRBV4-1,TRBJ2-4,.,TGCGCCAGCAGCCACCCGGGACTAGCCAACATTCAGTACTTC,CASSHPGLANIQYF
TRBD1,TRBV5-4,TRBJ1-4,.,TGTGCCAGCAGCTTGGCAGGGGGCAATAGGAACCTGTTTTTT,CASSLAGGNRNLFF
TRBD1,TRBV6-2/TRBV6-3,TRBJ2-7,once,TGTGCCAGCAGTTTTCACAGGGGAGCCTACGAGCAGTACTTC,CASSFHRGAYEQYF
.,TRBV19,TRBJ1-1,.,TGTGCCAGTAGTATTAGCGGGGCGTCCGCTGAAGCTTTCTTT,CASSISGASAEAFF
.,TRBV27,TRBJ1-6,.,TGTGCCAGCAGTTTCGGACAGAATGTTTATTCACCCCTCCACTTT,CASSFGQNVYSPLHF
TRBD2,TRBV19,TRBJ2-5,few,TGTGCCAGTAGTATGCCAGCGGGAGACCAAGAGACCCAGTACTTC,CASSMPAGDQETQYF
TRBD2,TRBV2,TRBJ2-1,.,TGTGCCAGCAGACCTACTAGCGGCAGCTCCTACAATGAGCAGTTCTTC,CASRPTSGSSYNEQFF
.,TRBV11-2,TRBJ1-3,.,TGTGCCAGCAGCTTAGATACGGGGTTATCTGGAAACACCATATATTTT,CASSLDTGLSGNTIYF
.,TRBV15,TRBJ1-5,.,TGTGCCACCAGCAGATCCCATAGTAGCAATCAGCCCCAGCATTTT,CATSRSHSSNQPQHF
.,TRBV11-2,TRBJ2-3,.,TGTGCCAGCAGCTCTGTCTACCAAGGCACAGATACGCAGTATTTT,CASSSVYQGTDTQYF
TRBD2,TRBV11-3,TRBJ2-6,.,TGTGCCAGCAGCTACGGGGGGACTTTTGGCTCTGGGGCCAACGTCCTGACTTTC,CASSYGGTFGSGANVLTF
.,TRBV27,TRBJ1-5,.,TGTGCCAGCAGACGAGGGGGTAACAATCAGCCCCAGCATTTT,CASRRGGNNQPQHF
.,TRBV6-2/TRBV6-3,TRBJ1-2,.,TGTGCCAGCAGTTCCCCCGGGGTCGGCTACACCTTC,CASSSPGVGYTF
.,TRBV28,TRBJ2-7,.,TGTGCCAGCAGTTTCTCGGCCGGACTTGAGTACGAGCAGTACTTC,CASSFSAGLEYEQYF
TRBD2,TRBV7-2,TRBJ2-5,.,TGTGCCAGCAGCTCCTCCGGGACTAGCGGGGGCGGGGAGACCCAGTACTTC,CASSSSGTSGGGETQYF
TRBD1,TRBV2,TRBJ1-1,once,TGTGCCAGCGGGGGACAGCCTCGGAACACTGAAGCTTTCTTT,CASGGQPRNTEAFF
.,TRBV5-1,TRBJ1-2,.,TGCGCCAGCAGCTTGGCTTTTTTCGGGGGGCATGGCTACACCTTC,CASSLAFFGGHGYTF
TRBD1,TRBV18,TRBJ2-1,.,TGTGCCAGCTCACCCGGACAGGGTAATCATGAGCAGTTCTTC,CASSPGQGNHEQFF
TRBD2,TRBV9,TRBJ2-3,.,TGTGCCAGCAGCGTATGGCGGGGGGCTAGCACAGATACGCAGTATTTT,CASSVWRGASTDTQYF
TRBD1,TRBV5-1,TRBJ2-2,few,TGCGCCAGCAGCTTCTTACCCCTTACAGGGGTAGGGTCCGGGGAGCTGTTTTTT,CASSFLPLTGVGSGELFF
TRBD1,TRBV3-1/TRBV3-2,TRBJ1-1,.,TGTGCCAGCAGCCTACAGGGGCCTGAAGCTTTCTTT,CASSLQGPEAFF